The 21 T cell receptor beta chains presented below share a single source sample, sequenced in a study of STAT5B mutations in CD4+ large granular lymphocyte leukemia. TCRdb keeps only in-frame clones here, not all; method: immunoSEQ multiplex PCR. This table holds 30,000 to 40,000 clones, 69% found once. Material: CD4+ T cells from blood buffy coats. These TCRs come from a human donor in good health.

This sequence joins TRBV10-3 and TRBJ2-5, with TRBD1 identical over 7 bases. CDR3 length equals 13 residues. V lost 10 bases and J lost 1; bases outside the gene matches: 6. Germline assignment: CDR1 ENHRY and CDR2 SYGVKD. CDR3 coding DNA: TGTGCCAGCCGACAGGGAACCCAAGAGACCCAGTACTTC. Protein sequence: CASRQGTQETQYF.

The V gene is TRBV18, the J gene TRBJ2-5; D is possibly TRBD2 (5 bases). Trimming left V 3 bases short and J 3 bases short, with 8 bases between. Germline CDR1 is KGHSH and CDR2 is LQKENI. This CDR3 is built from 13 residues. The CDR3 spells CASSPGLEETQYF. The DNA of the CDR3 is TGTGCCAGCTCACCTGGACTTGAAGAGACCCAGTACTTC.

This chain links TRBV11-2 with TRBJ2-7, with no clear D. Germline CDR1 is SGHAT and CDR2 is FQNNGV. The CDR3 totals 11 residues. Trimming took 6 bases from V and 6 from J, leaving 9 bases between them. The CDR3 reads CASRFLSEQYF. The CDR3 DNA sequence: TGTGCCAGCAGATTTCTTAGCGAGCAGTACTTC.

A remark on this clone: The DNA is left out, because the CDR3 cannot be placed on it with certainty; the CDR3 is given as TCRdb lists it. J is TRBJ1-6 and V is TRBV21-1; the D call TRBD1 from the table was never checked on the DNA. TRBV21-1 represents a pseudogene. The CDR3 is 16 residues long, ends included. This chain's CDR3 is CASSKVWAGGISPLHF.

This sequence joins TRBV14 and TRBJ1-2, with D possibly being TRBD1 (5 bases). The CDR3 runs 16 residues. The ends were cut back, 3 bases at V and 3 bases at J, with 17 bases in the middle. Germline V lookup: CDR1 SGHDN, CDR2 FVKESK. In nucleotides, the CDR3 is TGTGCCAGCAGCCAGTGGGGCAGGGAAGGCGACTATGGCTACACCTTC. It codes for CASSQWGREGDYGYTF.

This chain joins TRBV4-2 and TRBJ1-1; 8 nucleotides match TRBD1. V gave up 4 bases and J gave up 1 base; unmatched junction bases: 5. CDR1 is LGHNA and CDR2 is YNFKEQ in the germline V gene. This CDR3 comprises 15 residues. CDR3 sequence reads: CASSRITGGNTEAFF. The CDR3 bases are TGTGCCAGCAGCCGGATCACAGGGGGGAACACTGAAGCTTTCTTT.

V and J are TRBV6-6 and TRBJ2-7; 9 bases align to TRBD1. CDR1 MNHNY and CDR2 SVGAGI come from the germline V gene (reference sequence). This CDR3 has 14 amino acids. Trimming cost V 5 bases and J 3 bases; bases outside gene matches: 5. CDR3 residues: CASSKRDRVYEQYF. CDR3 DNA: TGTGCCAGCAGTAAACGGGACAGGGTCTACGAGCAGTACTTC.

The V call is TRBV5-6, the J call TRBJ1-1; 7 positions match TRBD1. From germline, CDR1 is SGHDT and CDR2 YYEEEE. This CDR3 comprises 15 residues. J lost 0 bases, V lost 4 bases, and 6 bases had no gene match. CDR3 sequence reads: CASSLGQTMNTEAFF. As DNA, the CDR3 is TGTGCCAGCAGCCTGGGACAGACGATGAACACTGAAGCTTTCTTT.

The gene calls are TRBV9 and TRBJ1-2; the match to TRBD1 covers 7 bases. Germline lookup yields CDR1 SGDLS and CDR2 YYNGEE. V was pared by 4 bases and J by 5 bases, with 20 bases of the junction left unmatched. CDR3 length: 18 amino acids. In nucleotides, the CDR3 is TGTGCCAGCAGCCCCTATCTCGGACAGGCGGACTTTTATTATGGCTACACCTTC. Amino acids: CASSPYLGQADFYYGYTF.

The count of this clone is one. An end of the junction differs from the germline gene, which may be a read error. The chain uses TRBV12-5 and TRBJ2-1; TRBD1 is a possible D gene (6 bases). CDR1 and CDR2 from the germline V gene are LGHNT and FRNRAP. The CDR3 is made up of 13 amino acids. The CDR3 DNA sequence: TGTGCTAGTGGCTTGGTAGGGGGATTCGAGCAGTTCTTC. Its protein is CASGLVGGFEQFF.

The chain combines TRBV7-9 with TRBJ2-7; tentative D call: TRBD2 (6 bases). The CDR3 runs to 15 residues. The germline gives CDR1 SEHNR, CDR2 FQNEAQ (reference sequence). Trimming took 2 bases from V and 7 from J, leaving 18 bases between them. CDR3 sequence: CASSLSNRGIGEQYF. The CDR3 DNA reads TGTGCCAGCAGCTTAAGTAACCGGGGGATAGGGGAGCAGTACTTC.

The chain carries TRBV4-1 and TRBJ2-7; tentatively, D is TRBD2 (6 bases). The germline V gene has CDR1 MGHRA and CDR2 YSYEKL. The CDR3 has 14 amino acids. The ends were cut back, 4 bases at V and 2 bases at J, with 12 bases in the middle. The CDR3 reads CASSPSGEPYEQYF. The CDR3 DNA is TGCGCCAGCAGCCCATCGGGGGAACCCTACGAGCAGTACTTC.

V is TRBV29-1 and J is TRBJ1-1, with 9 bases matching TRBD1. The CDR3 extends over 13 amino acids. V shed 6 bases and J 7 bases; nucleotides not matched to a gene: 9. Germline CDR1 and CDR2: SQVTM and ANQGSEA. The CDR3 protein is CSVQIYRGREAFF. CDR3 nucleotides: TGCAGCGTACAGATATACAGGGGGCGTGAAGCTTTCTTT.

This chain joins TRBV18 and TRBJ1-5, with 9 bases fitting TRBD1. The V gene end was trimmed by 3 bases and the J gene end by 9 bases; junction bases not matched to a gene: 6. The CDR3 contains 14 residues. Germline CDR1 KGHSH, CDR2 LQKENI. Written as DNA, the CDR3 is TGTGCCAGCTCACCGGGACAGGGCGGCGGGCCCCAGCATTTT. Translating it yields CASSPGQGGGPQHF.

The chain combines TRBV7-9 with TRBJ2-5, with TRBD2 as a possible D gene (6 bases). The CDR3 sequence is 12 residues long. V was pared by 1 base and J by 10 bases, with 10 bases between. In germline, CDR1 is SEHNR, CDR2 FQNEAQ (reference sequence). The CDR3 here is CASSLELARQYF. The CDR3 bases are TGTGCCAGCAGCTTAGAACTAGCCCGCCAGTACTTC.

V gene TRBV4-3 combines with J gene TRBJ2-3, with 9 nucleotides matching TRBD1. Losses at the gene ends were 0 bases for V and 3 bases for J; bases not matched to a gene: 10. This CDR3 has 18 residues. Germline assignment: CDR1 LGHNA and CDR2 YSLEER. DNA for the CDR3: TGCGCCAGCAGCCAAGATTCGACAGGGGGGCACAAGACAGATACGCAGTATTTT. Amino acids: CASSQDSTGGHKTDTQYF.

The V call is TRBV5-4, the J call TRBJ1-1; TRBD1 matches 11 bases. Germline V gives CDR1 SGHNT, CDR2 YYREEE (reference sequence). Losses at the gene ends were 0 bases for V and 8 bases for J; bases not matched to a gene: 6. The CDR3 is made up of 15 amino acids. In nucleotides, the CDR3 is TGTGCCAGCAGCTTGGGAGGACAGGGGGCCAGGGAAGCTTTCTTT. Translating gives CASSLGGQGAREAFF.

The genes are TRBV5-1 and TRBJ2-2; 10 bases align to TRBD1. The CDR3 runs 16 residues. CDR1 and CDR2 from the germline V gene are SGHRS and YFSETQ. V was clipped by 4 bases and J by 4 bases; unmatched bases: 7. The DNA for the CDR3 is TGCGCCAGCAGCCAGCAGGGACAGGGGATCACCGGGGAGCTGTTTTTT. It encodes CASSQQGQGITGELFF.

The chain employs TRBV4-1 and TRBJ2-5; 11 bases are a match to TRBD2. The CDR3 runs 17 residues. Germline values: CDR1 MGHRA, CDR2 YSYEKL. Germline trimming cut 1 base from V and 4 bases from J; bases unmatched to any gene: 8. CDR3: CASSQVSGGAGRETQYF. Written as DNA, the CDR3 is TGCGCCAGCAGCCAAGTTAGCGGGGGGGCCGGTCGAGAGACCCAGTACTTC.

This rearrangement joins TRBV5-1 to TRBJ2-7; possible D gene TRBD1, 6 bases. V lost 3 bases, J lost 3 bases, and 13 bases lay in between. Germline V gene sequence: CDR1 SGHRS, CDR2 YFSETQ. The CDR3 totals 14 residues. The CDR3 sequence: CASSWGPGDYEQYF. In nucleotides, the CDR3 is TGCGCCAGCAGCTGGGGGCCAGGGGACTACGAGCAGTACTTC.

This clone has a handful of counts. This CDR3 is CASSLSGAGNEQFF. The DNA of the CDR3 is TGTGCCAGCAGCTTAAGTGGGGCAGGCAATGAGCAGTTCTTC. The V gene is TRBV7-9, the J gene TRBJ2-1; D might be TRBD1 (5 bases). V lost 2 bases to trimming and J lost 6 bases, with 11 bases between them. This CDR3 has 14 residues. CDR1 and CDR2 from the germline V gene are SEHNR and FQNEAQ (reference sequence).